A selection of T cell receptor beta chains follows, all from one sample in a study of blood T cells in healthy people across ages. From the 5' RACE reads, TCRdb called clonotypes with MiXCR, one entry per CDR3 protein. The sample includes roughly 1,800,000 distinct CDR3 sequences, less than 50% of them seen just once. Sequences were obtained from blood. The origin of the receptors is a woman aged 40 to 50 in good health. Both conserved end residues are part of each CDR3. The D gene is left open where the match is weak. Some rows have no size entry. The others give once, few or many, or a class for an expanded clone.

v_call	d_call	clone_size	j_call	cdr3_nt	cdr3_aa
TRBV6-5	TRBD1	.	TRBJ1-2	TGTGCCAGCAGTTCAGACAGGGAACTCGCTTTTAACTATGGCTACACCTTC	CASSSDRELAFNYGYTF
TRBV29-1	.	few	TRBJ2-1	TGCAGCGCGAGAAAGACAGCCTCCTACGAGCAGTTCTTC	CSARKTASYEQFF
TRBV7-2	.	.	TRBJ2-5	TGTGCCAGCAGCAATGCCCTCTTGGTTAACGGGGTGCAGTACTTC	CASSNALLVNGVQYF
TRBV21-1	.	once	TRBJ2-4	TGTGCCAGCAGCAAAGTTAGGCAGCCTAAAGTCAAAAACATTCAGTACTTC	CASSKVRQPKVKNIQYF
TRBV6-5	.	.	TRBJ2-3	TGTGCCAGCAGTTATGGGGAAATAACTAGCACAGATACGCAGTATTTT	CASSYGEITSTDTQYF
TRBV3-1	.	.	TRBJ2-5	TGTGCCAGCAGCCGGCAGGGTAGAGGCCTCCAAGAGACCCAGTACTTC	CASSRQGRGLQETQYF
TRBV4-2	TRBD1	few	TRBJ2-7	TGTGCCAGCAGCCAACAAGACAGGGGTTCTCTTCCCTACGAGCAGTACTTC	CASSQQDRGSLPYEQYF
TRBV20-1	.	once	TRBJ2-3	TGCAGTGCTCCCCCGGCGGGGGCCCCCGATACGCAGTATTTT	CSAPPAGAPDTQYF
TRBV27	.	few	TRBJ1-2	TGTGCCAGCAGTTCCGACATGTTCTATGGCTACACCTTC	CASSSDMFYGYTF
TRBV7-6	.	few	TRBJ2-7	TGTGCCAGCAGCTTGGACCAGACCTACGAGCAGTACTTC	CASSLDQTYEQYF
TRBV4-1	.	.	TRBJ1-6	TGCGCCAGCAGCCAAGATACGCGAGGGAGCTCCTATAATTCACCCCTCCACTTT	CASSQDTRGSSYNSPLHF
TRBV29-1	TRBD1	.	TRBJ1-2	TGCAGCGATCTCCAACCACAGGGGCAGTATAACTATGGCTACACCTTC	CSDLQPQGQYNYGYTF
TRBV7-2	TRBD2	once	TRBJ2-1	TGTGCCAACAGATCTCGCCGGGGGGGCTTAAACAATGAGCAGTTCTTC	CANRSRRGGLNNEQFF
TRBV27	.	.	TRBJ1-6	TGTGCCAGCAGTAAGCCTAGCTCCTATAATTTACCCCTCCACTTT	CASSKPSSYNLPLHF
TRBV7-9	.	few	TRBJ2-1	TGTGCCAGCAGCCGGACAGCTCAGCGATACAATGAGCAGTTCTTC	CASSRTAQRYNEQFF
TRBV14	.	.	TRBJ1-2	TGTGCCAGCAGCCGAGGGTTGTTCGACTATGGCTACACCTTC	CASSRGLFDYGYTF
TRBV11-2	.	few	TRBJ2-1	TGTGCCAGCAGCCCTACCTGGGCTAATGAGCAGTTCTTC	CASSPTWANEQFF
TRBV18	.	few	TRBJ2-5	TGTGCCAGCTCACCTGGGCGGAGCCCTCGAGAGACCCAGTACTTC	CASSPGRSPRETQYF
TRBV2	TRBD2	few	TRBJ2-3	TGTGCCAGCAGTGTGCGGGGGGGCGTCGATACGCAGTATTTT	CASSVRGGVDTQYF
TRBV28	.	.	TRBJ1-1	TGTGCCAGCAGTTCCCACCGGGTCCTCGGAAGAAACACTGAAGCTTTCTTT	CASSSHRVLGRNTEAFF
TRBV6-2/TRBV6-3	.	.	TRBJ2-1	TGTGCCAGCAGTGACAACTGGGGCCACAATGAGCAGTTCTTC	CASSDNWGHNEQFF
TRBV6-5	TRBD2	.	TRBJ2-1	TGTGCCAGCAGTTCGGTAGCGGGGGGCGCCCAGAATGAGCAGTTCTTC	CASSSVAGGAQNEQFF
TRBV12-3/TRBV12-4	TRBD1	.	TRBJ1-4	TGTGCCAGCAGTTTCGCTGGGACAGGGGCTGGGGAAAAACTGTTTTTT	CASSFAGTGAGEKLFF
TRBV2	.	.	TRBJ2-1	TGTGCCAGCAGCGCGACAGAAAACTCCTACAATGAGCAGTTCTTC	CASSATENSYNEQFF